The 5 T cell receptor beta chains below were found in one sample sequenced in a study of blood T cell repertoires in COVID-19. The table came from immunoSEQ multiplex PCR; TCRdb's copy has only in-frame clones and leaves some out. The data contain about 94,000 clones, more than 65% of them singletons. Sequenced input: peripheral blood. Receptor source: a man aged 65-85 years with COVID-19, enrolled during active disease.

V gene TRBV7-2 combines with J gene TRBJ1-6, with D perhaps matching TRBD1 (5 bases). CDR1 is SGHTA, CDR2 FQGNSA, per germline. V lost 4 bases, J lost 9 bases, and 13 bases lay in between. The CDR3 loop spans 14 amino acids. The CDR3 sequence is CASSSYGGGSPLHF. The CDR3 coding sequence is TGTGCCAGCAGCTCTTACGGGGGGGGTTCACCCCTCCACTTT.

The gene calls are TRBV6-5 and TRBJ1-1; no firm D call. The ends were cut back, 6 bases at V and 0 bases at J, with 8 bases in the middle. This CDR3 contains 13 residues. Germline V lookup: CDR1 MNHEY, CDR2 SVGAGI. The CDR3 is CASSTTMNTEAFF. In DNA, the CDR3 is TGTGCCAGCAGCACTACAATGAACACTGAAGCTTTCTTT.

This clone was seen once. The rearrangement joins TRBV6-5 to TRBJ1-1; no definite D call. The CDR3 totals 13 residues. V lost 9 bases to trimming and J lost 4 bases, with 15 bases between them. The V gene's germline CDR1 is MNHEY and CDR2 SVGAGI. The DNA of the CDR3 is TGTGCCAGTCTACCAGGATCCTCCACTGAAGCTTTCTTT. Translating gives CASLPGSSTEAFF.

J is TRBJ1-2 and V is TRBV5-1; 9 bases are a match to TRBD1. The CDR3 loop spans 14 amino acids. Germline trimming cut 5 bases from V and 3 bases from J; bases unmatched to any gene: 5. CDR1 and CDR2 (germline): SGHRS, YFSETQ. The CDR3 coding sequence is TGCGCCAGCAGTTGGACAGGGGACTACTATGGCTACACCTTC. It encodes CASSWTGDYYGYTF.

The chain is built from TRBV5-1 and TRBJ1-1; possibly TRBD1 for D (5 bases). The CDR3 has 13 amino acids. Trimming pared 0 bases from V and 3 bases from J, leaving 6 bases between. Germline V CDR1 and CDR2: SGHRS, YFSETQ. The CDR3 bases are TGCGCCAGCAGCTTGGTAGGGGACACTGAAGCTTTCTTT. Its protein is CASSLVGDTEAFF.